This TCR beta chain was sequenced for a study of cytomegalovirus exposure and HLA in healthy donors. Study-level findings and limits: CMV antigen specificity of a few CMV-associated chains was confirmed in vitro. The study designated 150 or so TCR beta chains cytomegalovirus-associated.

Concerning this clone: Antigen: not known.

The donors were part of the validation cohort, which consisted of over a hundred subjects and was separate from the first cohort of 670 or so subjects. The CDR3 has 16 residues. V lost 4 bases, J lost 5 bases, and 7 bases stayed unmatched. Per the germline V gene, CDR1 is SGHTA and CDR2 is FQGNSA. Data came from immunoSEQ multiplex PCR; TCRdb stores just in-frame clones and leaves some out. Among about 82,000 clones listed, roughly 95% were seen once. The source is a woman aged 18-35 years in good health and CMV-seronegative. V usage is TRBV7-2 and J usage is TRBJ2-1; 11 bases are a match to TRBD2. The sample comprised PBMCs. As DNA, the CDR3 is TGTGCCAGCAGCTCAACACTAGCGGGAGTCAACAATGAGCAGTTCTTC. It encodes CASSSTLAGVNNEQFF.